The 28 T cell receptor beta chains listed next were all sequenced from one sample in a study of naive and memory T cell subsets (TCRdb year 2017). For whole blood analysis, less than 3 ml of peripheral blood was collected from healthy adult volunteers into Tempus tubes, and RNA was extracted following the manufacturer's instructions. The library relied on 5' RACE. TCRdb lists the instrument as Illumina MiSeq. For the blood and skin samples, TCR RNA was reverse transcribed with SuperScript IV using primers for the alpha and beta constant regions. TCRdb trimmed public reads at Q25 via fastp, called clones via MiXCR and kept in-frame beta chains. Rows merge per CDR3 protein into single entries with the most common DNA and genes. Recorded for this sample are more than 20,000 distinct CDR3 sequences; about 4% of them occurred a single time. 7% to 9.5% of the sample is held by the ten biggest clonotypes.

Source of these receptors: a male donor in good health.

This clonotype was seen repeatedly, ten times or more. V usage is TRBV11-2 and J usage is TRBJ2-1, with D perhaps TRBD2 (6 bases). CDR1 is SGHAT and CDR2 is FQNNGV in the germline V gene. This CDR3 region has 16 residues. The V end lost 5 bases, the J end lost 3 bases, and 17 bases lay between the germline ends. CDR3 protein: CASSPKPGDLYNEQFF. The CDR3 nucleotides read TGTGCCAGCAGCCCAAAGCCGGGGGATCTCTACAATGAGCAGTTCTTC.

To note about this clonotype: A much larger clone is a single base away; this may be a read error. CDR3 coding DNA: TGTGCCAGCAGCGACTCCTACAATGAGCGGTTCTTC. Translating it yields CASSDSYNERFF. This chain uses TRBV9 with TRBJ2-1; D gene unclear. The germline gives CDR1 SGDLS, CDR2 YYNGEE. The CDR3 covers 12 residues.

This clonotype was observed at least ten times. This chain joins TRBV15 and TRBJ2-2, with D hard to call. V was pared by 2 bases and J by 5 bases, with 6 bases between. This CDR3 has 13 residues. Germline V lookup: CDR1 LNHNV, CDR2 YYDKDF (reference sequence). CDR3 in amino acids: CATSRRETGELFF. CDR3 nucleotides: TGTGCCACCAGCAGAAGAGAAACCGGGGAGCTGTTTTTT.

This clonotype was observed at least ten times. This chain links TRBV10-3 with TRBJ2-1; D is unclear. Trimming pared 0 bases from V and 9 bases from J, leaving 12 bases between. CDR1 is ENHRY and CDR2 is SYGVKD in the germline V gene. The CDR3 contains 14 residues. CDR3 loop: CAISESVARGEQFF. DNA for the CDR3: TGTGCCATCAGTGAGTCAGTGGCGAGAGGTGAGCAGTTCTTC.

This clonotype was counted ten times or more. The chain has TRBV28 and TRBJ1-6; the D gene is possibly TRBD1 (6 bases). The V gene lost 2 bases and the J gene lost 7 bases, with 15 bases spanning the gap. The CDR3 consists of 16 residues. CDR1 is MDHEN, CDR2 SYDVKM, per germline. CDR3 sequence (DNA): TGTGCCAGCAGTTTAGAGACAGGCGGCTCAAATTCACCCCTCCACTTT. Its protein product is CASSLETGGSNSPLHF.

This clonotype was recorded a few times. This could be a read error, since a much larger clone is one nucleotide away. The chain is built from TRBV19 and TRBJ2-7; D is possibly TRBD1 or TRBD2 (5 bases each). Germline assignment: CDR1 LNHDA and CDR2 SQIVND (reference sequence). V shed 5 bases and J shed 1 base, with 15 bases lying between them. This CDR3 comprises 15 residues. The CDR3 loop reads CASSLDRDQSYEQYF. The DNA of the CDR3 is TGTGCCAGTAGTCTCGATCGGGACCAATCCTACGAGCAGTACTTC.

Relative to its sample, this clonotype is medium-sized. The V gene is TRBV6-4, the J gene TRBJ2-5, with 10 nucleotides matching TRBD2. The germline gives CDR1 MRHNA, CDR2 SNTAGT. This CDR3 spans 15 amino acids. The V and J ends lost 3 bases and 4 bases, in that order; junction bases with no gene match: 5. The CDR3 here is CASSEIAGGRETQYF. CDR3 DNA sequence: TGTGCCAGCAGTGAGATAGCGGGGGGCCGAGAGACCCAGTACTTC.

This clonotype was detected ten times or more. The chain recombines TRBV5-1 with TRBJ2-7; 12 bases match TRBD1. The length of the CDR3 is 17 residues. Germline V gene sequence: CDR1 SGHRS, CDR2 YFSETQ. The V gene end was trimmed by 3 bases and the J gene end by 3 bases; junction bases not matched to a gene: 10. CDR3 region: CASSSPGQGAFIYEQYF. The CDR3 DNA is TGCGCCAGCAGCTCGCCGGGACAGGGGGCGTTCATCTACGAGCAGTACTTC.

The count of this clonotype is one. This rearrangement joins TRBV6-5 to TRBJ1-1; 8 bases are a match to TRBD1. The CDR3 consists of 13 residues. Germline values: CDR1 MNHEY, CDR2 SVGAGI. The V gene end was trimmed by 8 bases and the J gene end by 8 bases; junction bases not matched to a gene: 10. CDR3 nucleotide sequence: TGTGCCAGCTTTCGTCAGGGGGCACTGGAAGCTTTCTTT. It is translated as CASFRQGALEAFF.

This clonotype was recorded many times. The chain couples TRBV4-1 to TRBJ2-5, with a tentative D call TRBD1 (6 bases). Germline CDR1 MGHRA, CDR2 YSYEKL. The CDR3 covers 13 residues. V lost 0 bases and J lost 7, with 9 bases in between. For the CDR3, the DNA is TGCGCCAGCAGCCAAGAGGACAGCCGGACCCAGTACTTC. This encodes CASSQEDSRTQYF.

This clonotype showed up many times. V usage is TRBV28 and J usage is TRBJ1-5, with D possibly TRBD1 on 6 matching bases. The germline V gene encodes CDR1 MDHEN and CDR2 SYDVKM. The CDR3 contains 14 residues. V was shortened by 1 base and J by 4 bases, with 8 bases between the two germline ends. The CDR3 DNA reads TGTGCCAGCAGTTTATACAGGGAAAATCAGCCCCAGCATTTT. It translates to CASSLYRENQPQHF.

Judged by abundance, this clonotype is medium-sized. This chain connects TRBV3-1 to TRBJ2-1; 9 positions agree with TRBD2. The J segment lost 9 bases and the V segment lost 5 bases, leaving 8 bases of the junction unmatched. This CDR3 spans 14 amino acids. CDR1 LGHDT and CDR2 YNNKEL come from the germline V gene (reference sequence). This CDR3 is CASSRGGGAFEQFF. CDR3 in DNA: TGTGCCAGCAGCAGGGGCGGGGGGGCCTTTGAGCAGTTCTTC.

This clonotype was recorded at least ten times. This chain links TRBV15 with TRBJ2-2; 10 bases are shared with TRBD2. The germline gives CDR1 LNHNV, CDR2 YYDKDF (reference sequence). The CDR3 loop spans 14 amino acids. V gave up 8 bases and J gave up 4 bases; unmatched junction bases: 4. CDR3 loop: CATLAGDLTGELFF. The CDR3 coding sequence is TGTGCCACCCTAGCGGGAGACCTCACCGGGGAGCTGTTTTTT.

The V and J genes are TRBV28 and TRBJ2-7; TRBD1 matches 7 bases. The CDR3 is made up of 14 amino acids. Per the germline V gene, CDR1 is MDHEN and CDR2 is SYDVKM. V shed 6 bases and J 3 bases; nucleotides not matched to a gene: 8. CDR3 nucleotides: TGTGCCAGCAGAAGACAGGGCTCGAACTACGAGCAGTACTTC. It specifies CASRRQGSNYEQYF.

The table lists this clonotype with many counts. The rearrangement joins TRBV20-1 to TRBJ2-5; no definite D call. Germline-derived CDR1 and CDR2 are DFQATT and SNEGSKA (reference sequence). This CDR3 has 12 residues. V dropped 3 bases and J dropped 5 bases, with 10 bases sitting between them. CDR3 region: CSASEEFETQYF. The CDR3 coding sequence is TGCAGTGCTAGTGAAGAATTTGAGACCCAGTACTTC.

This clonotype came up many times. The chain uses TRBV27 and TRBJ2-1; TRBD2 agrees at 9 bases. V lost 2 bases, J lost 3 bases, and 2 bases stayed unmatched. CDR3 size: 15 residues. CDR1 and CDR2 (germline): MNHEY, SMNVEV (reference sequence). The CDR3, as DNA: TGTGCCAGCAGTTTAAGGCGGGAGGGCTACAATGAGCAGTTCTTC. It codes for CASSLRREGYNEQFF.

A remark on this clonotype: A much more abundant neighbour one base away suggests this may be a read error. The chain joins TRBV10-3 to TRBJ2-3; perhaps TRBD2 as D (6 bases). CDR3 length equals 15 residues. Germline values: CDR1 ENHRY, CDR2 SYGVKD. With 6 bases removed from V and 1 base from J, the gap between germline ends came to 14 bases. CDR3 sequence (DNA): TGTGCCATCAGGGACCGGGACTCAGGCACAGATACGCAGTATTTT. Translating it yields CAIRDRDSGTDTQYF.

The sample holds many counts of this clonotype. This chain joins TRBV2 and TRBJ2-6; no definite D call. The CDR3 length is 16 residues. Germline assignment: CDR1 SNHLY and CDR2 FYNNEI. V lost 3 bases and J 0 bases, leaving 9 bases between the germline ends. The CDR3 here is CASSEGSFSGANVLTF. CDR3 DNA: TGTGCCAGCAGTGAGGGCAGCTTCTCTGGGGCCAACGTCCTGACTTTC.

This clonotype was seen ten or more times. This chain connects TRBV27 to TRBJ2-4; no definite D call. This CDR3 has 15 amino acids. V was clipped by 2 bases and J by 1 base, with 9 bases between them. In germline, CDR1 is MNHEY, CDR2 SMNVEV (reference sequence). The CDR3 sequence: CASSLKGRAKNIQYF. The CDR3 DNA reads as TGTGCCAGCAGTTTAAAGGGTAGGGCCAAAAACATTCAGTACTTC.

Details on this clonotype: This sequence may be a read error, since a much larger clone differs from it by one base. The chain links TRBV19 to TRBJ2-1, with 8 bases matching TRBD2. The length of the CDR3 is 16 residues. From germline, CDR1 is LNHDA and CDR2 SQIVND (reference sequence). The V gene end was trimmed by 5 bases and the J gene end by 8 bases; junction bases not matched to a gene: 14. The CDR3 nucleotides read TGTGCCAGTAGTCCAAATGCGGGACTAGAGGGTCATGAGCAGTTCTTC. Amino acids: CASSPNAGLEGHEQFF.

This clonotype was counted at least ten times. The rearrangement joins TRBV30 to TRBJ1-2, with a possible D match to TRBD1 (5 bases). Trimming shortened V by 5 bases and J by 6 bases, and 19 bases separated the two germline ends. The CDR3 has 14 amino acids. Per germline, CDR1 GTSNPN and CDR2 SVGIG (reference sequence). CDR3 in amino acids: CAWEKGQITDGYTF. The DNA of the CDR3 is TGTGCCTGGGAAAAGGGGCAGATTACCGATGGCTACACCTTC. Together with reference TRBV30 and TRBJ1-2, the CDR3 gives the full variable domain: SQTIHQWPATLVQPVGSPLSLECTVEGTSNPNLYWYRQAAGRGLQLLFYSVGIGQISSEVPQNLSASRPQDRQFILSSKKLLLSDSGFYLCAWEKGQITDGYTFGSGTRLTVV.

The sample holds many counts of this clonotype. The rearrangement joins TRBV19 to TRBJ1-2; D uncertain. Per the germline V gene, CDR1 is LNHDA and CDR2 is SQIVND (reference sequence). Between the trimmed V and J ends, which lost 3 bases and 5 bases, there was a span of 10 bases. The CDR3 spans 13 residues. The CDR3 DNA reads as TGTGCCAGTAGTATTCCGGAGCGTTATGGCTACACCTTC. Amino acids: CASSIPERYGYTF.

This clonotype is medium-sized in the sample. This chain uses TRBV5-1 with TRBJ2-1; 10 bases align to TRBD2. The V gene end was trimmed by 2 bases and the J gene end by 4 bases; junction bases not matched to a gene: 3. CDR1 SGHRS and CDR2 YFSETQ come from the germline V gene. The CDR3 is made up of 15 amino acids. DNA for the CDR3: TGCGCCAGCAGCTTAAGCGGGGGGGTTTACAATGAGCAGTTCTTC. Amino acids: CASSLSGGVYNEQFF.

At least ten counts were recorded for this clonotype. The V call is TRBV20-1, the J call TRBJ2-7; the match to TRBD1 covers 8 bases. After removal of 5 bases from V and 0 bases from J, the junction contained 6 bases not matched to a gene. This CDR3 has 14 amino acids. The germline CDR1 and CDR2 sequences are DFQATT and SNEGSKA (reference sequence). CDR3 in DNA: TGCAGTGCTGTGGGGGACAGGAGCTCCTACGAGCAGTACTTC. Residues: CSAVGDRSSYEQYF.

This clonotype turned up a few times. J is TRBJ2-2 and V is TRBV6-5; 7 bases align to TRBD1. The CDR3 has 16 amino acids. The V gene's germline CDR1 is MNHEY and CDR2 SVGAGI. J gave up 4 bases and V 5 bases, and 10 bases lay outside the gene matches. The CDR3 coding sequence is TGTGCCAGCAGTAATCCGAACAGGGGCCTCACCGGGGAGCTGTTTTTT. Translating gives CASSNPNRGLTGELFF.

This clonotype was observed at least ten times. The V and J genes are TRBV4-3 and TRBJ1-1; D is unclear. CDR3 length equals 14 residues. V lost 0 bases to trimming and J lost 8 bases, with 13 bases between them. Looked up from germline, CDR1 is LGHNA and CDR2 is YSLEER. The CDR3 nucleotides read TGCGCCAGCAGCCAAGAGGCGGCCCGACCCGAAGCTTTCTTT. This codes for CASSQEAARPEAFF.

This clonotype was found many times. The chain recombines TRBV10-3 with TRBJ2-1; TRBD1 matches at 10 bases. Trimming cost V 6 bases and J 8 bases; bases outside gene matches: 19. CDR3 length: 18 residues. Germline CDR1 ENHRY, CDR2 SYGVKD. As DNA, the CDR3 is TGTGCCATCAGGACAGAATCCCAGGACAGGGGGGGGTTAGATGAGCAGTTCTTC. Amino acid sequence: CAIRTESQDRGGLDEQFF.

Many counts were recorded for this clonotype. In DNA form, the CDR3 reads TGTGCCAGCAGTCGAGGACTAGCGGACAATGAGCAGTTCTTC. This sequence encodes CASSRGLADNEQFF. The rearrangement links TRBV6-4 to TRBJ2-1, with 10 bases matching TRBD2. Germline V gene lookup returns CDR1 MRHNA and CDR2 SNTAGT. This CDR3 is 14 amino acids long. V was clipped by 5 bases and J by 5 bases; unmatched bases: 3.